What follows is one T cell receptor (beta chain) and its context. What it binds is unknown. The sample comes from a study of STAT3 mutations in large granular lymphocyte leukemia. Study results and limitations: Some patients had dominant TCR clones larger than their STAT3 mutant burden. Every T-cell large granular lymphocyte leukemia patient had at least one immunodominant TCR beta clonotype.

Germline-derived CDR1 and CDR2 are KGHSH and LQKENI. The CDR3 contains 14 residues. The V end lost 6 bases, the J end lost 0 bases, and 9 bases lay between the germline ends. Clones were read by immunoSEQ multiplex PCR, and TCRdb kept only the in-frame ones, dropping some. The sample gives approximately 10,000 clones, around 52% of which show up once; about 9% is in the top ten. V usage is TRBV18 and J usage is TRBJ1-3; D gene unclear. This receptor was identified in a boy younger than 18 with T-cell large granular lymphocyte leukemia. Some clones in this sample may be carry-over from other donors' samples. Sequencing was carried out using peripheral blood mononuclear cells. The CDR3 DNA follows: TGTGCCAGCTCCCCCGCGGCCTCTGGAAACACCATATATTTT. It translates to CASSPAASGNTIYF.